These T cell receptor beta chains were read from a single sample in a study of cytomegalovirus exposure and HLA in healthy donors. TCRdb's table, derived via immunoSEQ multiplex PCR, lists solely in-frame clones and lacks some. The sample has around 62,000 clones, 75% seen once. Specimen: PBMCs. The receptors were gathered from a man aged 55-75 years in good health and CMV-seropositive. CDR3s include the opening cysteine and the closing phenylalanine or tryptophan. Fields, in order: clone size, V gene, J gene, D gene, CDR3 protein, CDR3 DNA. The D gene is left open where the match is weak. Some rows mark clone size as missing; the rest say once, few, many or name a class of expanded clone.

>once|TRBV6-6|TRBJ1-4|-
CASSYPSATNEKLFF
TGTGCCAGCAGTTACCCCTCGGCAACTAATGAAAAACTGTTTTTT
>-|TRBV2|TRBJ2-7|TRBD2
CASEERGSTYEQYF
TGTGCCTCGGAGGAGCGGGGGTCCACCTACGAGCAGTACTTC
>-|TRBV19|TRBJ1-4|TRBD1
CASSIVGTGGEKLFF
TGTGCCAGTAGTATAGTCGGGACAGGCGGAGAAAAACTGTTTTTT
>-|TRBV11-3|TRBJ2-1|-
CASSLYNLGSYNEQFF
TGTGCCAGCAGCTTATATAACCTAGGCTCCTACAATGAGCAGTTCTTC
>few|TRBV27|TRBJ2-1|TRBD2
CASSSQIIGSGSSYNEQFF
TGTGCCAGCAGTTCCCAAATTATCGGGAGCGGGAGCTCCTACAATGAGCAGTTCTTC
>-|TRBV29-1|TRBJ2-7|TRBD1
CSVPRTGSFYEQYF
TGCAGCGTCCCCCGGACAGGATCATTCTACGAGCAGTACTTC
>few|TRBV7-2|TRBJ1-5|-
CASSLGTQGGQPQHF
TGTGCCAGCAGCTTAGGTACGCAGGGAGGACAGCCCCAGCATTTT
>-|TRBV2|TRBJ1-2|TRBD1
CAIDPRGRGDGYTF
TGTGCCATTGACCCAAGGGGGCGAGGAGATGGCTACACCTTC
>few|TRBV10-1|TRBJ2-1|-
CASSESSRQFF
TGCGCCAGCAGTGAGTCTAGCCGGCAGTTCTTC
>-|TRBV7-9|TRBJ1-2|TRBD1
CASSLSAQGANGYTF
TGTGCCAGCAGCTTAAGTGCACAGGGGGCTAATGGCTACACCTTC
>-|TRBV19|TRBJ1-4|-
CASSTGWSNEKLFF
TGTGCCAGTAGTACCGGGTGGAGTAATGAAAAACTGTTTTTT
>once|TRBV5-1|TRBJ1-4|TRBD1
CASSRQGGGEKLFF
TGCGCCAGCTCCCGACAGGGGGGAGGCGAAAAACTGTTTTTT
>-|TRBV27|TRBJ2-7|-
CASTVSGGVGADEQYF
TGTGCCAGCACCGTGAGTGGGGGCGTGGGGGCGGACGAGCAGTACTTC
>few|TRBV4-2|TRBJ2-6|-
CASSPRDSGANVLTF
TGTGCCAGCAGCCCGCGGGACTCTGGGGCCAACGTCCTGACTTTC
>few|TRBV5-4|TRBJ2-2|-
CASSSRLGNTGELFF
TGTGCCAGCAGCTCTAGACTAGGGAACACCGGGGAGCTGTTTTTT
>-|TRBV29-1|TRBJ1-1|TRBD1
CSVLTGTATEAFF
TGCAGCGTTCTTACCGGGACAGCCACTGAAGCTTTCTTT
>-|TRBV18|TRBJ2-7|TRBD1
CASSPSRRDRLDEQYF
TGTGCCAGCTCACCTTCCAGGAGGGACAGGCTGGACGAGCAGTACTTC
>few|TRBV11-2|TRBJ2-5|-
CASSRGGLPETQYF
TGTGCCAGCAGCCGAGGTGGACTTCCAGAGACCCAGTACTTC
>-|TRBV5-6|TRBJ1-2|-
CASSLGRVAYGYTF
TGTGCCAGCAGCTTGGGCCGGGTGGCCTATGGCTACACCTTC
>-|TRBV7-9|TRBJ1-2|-
CASSPTLWTANYGYTF
TGTGCCAGCAGCCCGACCCTTTGGACTGCTAACTATGGCTACACCTTC
>once|TRBV12-5|TRBJ1-1|-
CASGLVRLVVEAFF
TGTGCTAGTGGTTTGGTCCGGTTGGTGGTGGAAGCTTTCTTT
>-|TRBV10-3|TRBJ2-7|-
CAISEYRQISSYEQYF
TGTGCCATCAGTGAGTATCGTCAGATCAGCTCCTACGAGCAGTACTTC
>-|TRBV18|TRBJ2-2|-
CASSHLAGELFF
TGTGCCAGCTCACATCTCGCCGGGGAGCTGTTTTTT
>-|TRBV5-6|TRBJ1-5|TRBD1
CASSLQGAGQPQHF
TGTGCCAGCAGCTTGCAGGGGGCAGGTCAGCCCCAGCATTTT
>few|TRBV9|TRBJ2-3|-
CASSVAPAGGTDTQYF
TGTGCCAGCAGCGTAGCCCCGGCAGGGGGGACAGATACGCAGTATTTT
>-|TRBV5-1|TRBJ1-5|-
CASSLVGGLEPQHF
TGCGCCAGCAGCTTGGTGGGGGGGCTGGAGCCCCAGCATTTT
>few|TRBV19|TRBJ1-1|-
CASSMGLNTEAFF
TGTGCCAGTAGTATGGGGCTAAACACTGAAGCTTTCTTT
>-|TRBV5-4|TRBJ2-3|-
CASSFFGGTQYF
TGTGCCAGCAGCTTCTTCGGAGGTACGCAGTATTTT
>-|TRBV7-2|TRBJ1-3|-
CASSLAPTVSGNTIYF
TGTGCCAGCAGCTTAGCTCCGACAGTCTCTGGAAACACCATATATTTT
>-|TRBV11-2|TRBJ2-3|-
CASSPRGGGGTDTQYF
TGTGCCAGCAGTCCCAGAGGAGGGGGAGGGACAGATACGCAGTATTTT